This TCR beta chain was sequenced for a study of cytomegalovirus exposure and HLA in healthy donors. Study-level results: The dataset shows that most TCR sequences were rare, while some public TCRs occurred in many donors. According to a later analysis, TCR clusters from the first cohort tended to co-occur in the 120 or so validation repertoires.

Germline V gene sequence: CDR1 SEHNR, CDR2 FQNEAQ (reference sequence). V shed 7 bases and J shed 4 bases, with 5 bases lying between them. The CDR3 loop spans 11 amino acids. Data came from immunoSEQ multiplex PCR; TCRdb stores just in-frame clones and leaves some out. The sample has some 71,000 clones, 94% seen once. Note on this clone: Antigen specificity is unknown.

The sequence derives from a woman aged 18-29 years in good health and CMV-seronegative. Sequenced input: PBMCs. V gene TRBV7-9 combines with J gene TRBJ1-3; no clear D. CDR3 loop: CASTAGNTIYF. For the CDR3, the DNA is TGTGCCAGCACCGCGGGAAACACCATATATTTT.